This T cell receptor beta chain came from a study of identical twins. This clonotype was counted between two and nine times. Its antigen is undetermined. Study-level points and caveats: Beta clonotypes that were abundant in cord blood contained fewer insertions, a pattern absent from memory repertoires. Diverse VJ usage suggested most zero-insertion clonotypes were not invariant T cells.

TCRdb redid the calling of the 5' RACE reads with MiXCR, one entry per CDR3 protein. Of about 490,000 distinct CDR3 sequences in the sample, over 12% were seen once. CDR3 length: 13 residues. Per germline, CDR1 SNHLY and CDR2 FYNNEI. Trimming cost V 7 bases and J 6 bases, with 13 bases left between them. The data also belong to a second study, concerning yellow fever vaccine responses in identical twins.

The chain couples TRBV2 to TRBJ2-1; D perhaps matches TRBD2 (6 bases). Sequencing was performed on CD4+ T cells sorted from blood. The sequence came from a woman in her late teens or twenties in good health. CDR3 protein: CASKGPSVNEQFF. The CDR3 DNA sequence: TGTGCCAGCAAGGGGCCTAGCGTCAATGAGCAGTTCTTC.